A single count supports the clone carrying this T cell receptor (beta chain). Its antigen is still unknown. These data originate in a study of CD8 T cells in Susac syndrome. Regarding the study as a whole: As acknowledged by the study, its TCR sequencing and HLA analysis included a relatively small number of individuals.

Random-hexamer reverse transcription was applied to roughly 0.5 to 1 ug RNA. The immunoSEQ assay covered 54 Vbeta and 13 Jbeta segments for CDR3. Using its own MiXCR run on the immunoSEQ multiplex PCR reads, TCRdb lists one record per CDR3 protein. This table holds 150,000 to 250,000 distinct CDR3 sequences, 90% to 95% found once. Germline V CDR1 and CDR2: SQVTM, ANQGSEA. Trimming stripped 5 bases from V and 0 bases from J, with 13 bases between. The CDR3 has 14 amino acids. The multiple sclerosis controls, all treatment-naive patients, had relapsing-remitting disease that was stable or active. The authors negatively isolated CD8+ and CD4+ T cells and FACS-enriched TEMRA cells.

The TCR was taken from a human donor with multiple sclerosis. The sample consisted of CD4+ T cells from PBMCs. The chain is built from TRBV29-1 and TRBJ1-2; no clear D. This CDR3 is CSVLLTVANYGYTF. In DNA form, the CDR3 reads TGCAGCGTTCTTTTAACAGTCGCTAACTATGGCTACACCTTC.